A selection of T cell receptor beta chains follows, all from one sample in a study of T-cell memory formation after mild COVID-19. One entry per CDR3 protein, called by TCRdb with MiXCR from the 5' RACE reads. The repertoire consists of approximately 400,000 distinct CDR3 sequences, with 24% occurring once and the leading ten covering about 8.7%. Sequencing input: PBMCs or a T cell subset sorted from them (not recorded which). These receptors came from an adult woman who had mild COVID-19 (a few samples of this study predate the infection). Cell type and time point are not known. CDR3s include the opening cysteine and the closing phenylalanine or tryptophan. The D gene is left open where the match is weak. The size entry is marked missing in some rows and otherwise reads once, few, many or a size class.

v_gene	j_gene	abundance	d_gene	CDR3aa	CDR3nt
TRBV18	TRBJ2-7	.	TRBD1	CASSGQGGYEQYF	TGTGCCAGCTCAGGACAGGGCGGCTACGAGCAGTACTTC
TRBV5-6	TRBJ2-5	.	.	CASSLGLGVSQETQYF	TGTGCCAGCAGCTTGGGCTTGGGCGTATCACAAGAGACCCAGTACTTC
TRBV9	TRBJ2-7	few	TRBD1	CASSVEGQSSYEQYF	TGTGCCAGCAGCGTAGAGGGACAGTCATCCTACGAGCAGTACTTC
TRBV5-8	TRBJ2-5	.	TRBD2	CASSWTSGMGAQYF	TGTGCCAGCAGTTGGACTAGCGGGATGGGGGCCCAGTACTTC
TRBV29-1	TRBJ2-7	.	TRBD1	CSVEGGQGRYEQYF	TGCAGCGTTGAAGGGGGACAGGGGCGCTACGAGCAGTACTTC
TRBV29-1	TRBJ2-7	.	.	CSVEKVGTTSGEQYF	TGCAGCGTTGAAAAGGTCGGCACGACATCGGGAGAGCAGTACTTC
TRBV4-2	TRBJ2-3	.	.	CASSQGISGSTTDTQYF	TGTGCCAGCAGCCAAGGGATTAGCGGAAGTACCACAGATACGCAGTATTTT
TRBV9	TRBJ2-5	.	TRBD2	CASSARGGTRETQYF	TGTGCCAGCAGCGCCCGGGGGGGAACCCGAGAGACCCAGTACTTC
TRBV20-1	TRBJ2-1	.	TRBD2	CSARQRGLAGVWGGPNEQFF	TGCAGTGCTAGGCAACGAGGACTAGCGGGAGTGTGGGGGGGCCCCAATGAGCAGTTCTTC
TRBV24-1	TRBJ2-1	few	TRBD2	CATSDTGPSLLAGYNEQFF	TGTGCCACCAGTGATACTGGGCCTTCACTCCTAGCGGGATACAATGAGCAGTTCTTC
TRBV12-3/TRBV12-4	TRBJ1-1	many	.	CASSRDHKTEAFF	TGTGCCAGCAGTCGAGACCACAAAACTGAAGCTTTCTTT
TRBV19	TRBJ2-5	.	.	CASPDPAGTQYF	TGTGCCAGTCCGGACCCGGCGGGGACCCAGTACTTC
TRBV5-4	TRBJ1-4	few	TRBD1	CASSHSGQGLNEKLFF	TGTGCCAGCAGCCACTCCGGACAGGGCCTTAATGAAAAACTGTTTTTT
TRBV29-1	TRBJ2-7	.	.	CSAAIQASYEQYF	TGCAGCGCTGCGATACAGGCGTCGTACGAGCAGTACTTC
TRBV29-1	TRBJ2-1	.	TRBD1	CSVVKGDRAYNEQFF	TGCAGCGTTGTTAAGGGGGACAGGGCCTACAATGAGCAGTTCTTC